The present T cell receptor beta chain was sequenced within a study of shared clonotypes between healthy human individuals. Study information: The study used three CD4 naive, three CD4 memory, two CD8 naive and one CD8 memory plate per donor. Overall study findings and caveats: An expected dependence of interdonor clonotype sharing on sequencing depth was noted.

The CDR3 sequence is 16 residues long. J was trimmed by 3 bases and V by 5 bases; bases with no gene match: 6. CDR1 and CDR2 from the germline V gene are SGHAT and FQNNGV. Concerning this clone: Its antigen is as yet unknown.

Genomic DNA of every subset was divided equally among multiple immunoSEQ plates. TCRdb's table, derived via immunoSEQ multiplex PCR, lists solely in-frame clones and lacks some. The table lists around 700,000 clones, 73% of them singletons. The chain employs TRBV11-2 and TRBJ2-1, with 11 bases identical to TRBD2. The sequence was collected from a woman aged 30 to 39 in good health. Sequenced sample: memory CD4+ T cells sorted from blood. As to subset: CD45RA-negative fraction. The CDR3 nucleotides read TGTGCCAGCAGCAACAACGGACTAGCGGGCTACAATGAGCAGTTCTTC. It codes for CASSNNGLAGYNEQFF.